The source of this T cell receptor beta chain is a study of shared clonotypes between healthy human individuals. Assay: immunoSEQ multiplex PCR; the TCRdb copy retains only in-frame clones and omits some. The sample carries some 1.5 million clones, about 98% recorded once. Input material: naive CD4+ T cells sorted from blood. Subset described: CD45RA+ positively selected. The clonotype originates from a man aged 25 to 40 in good health.

The chain's CDR3 is CASGTTQETQYF. The CDR3 DNA follows: TGTGCCAGCGGGACTACCCAAGAGACCCAGTACTTC. V usage is TRBV28 and J usage is TRBJ2-5, with 7 bases fitting TRBD2. J gave up 1 base and V 8 bases, and 1 base lay outside the gene matches. The CDR3 is 12 residues long. Germline CDR1 and CDR2: MDHEN and SYDVKM.